This T cell receptor beta chain came from a study of CD8+ T cells in alopecia areata. Looking at the study overall: Female C3H/HeJ mice aged roughly 7-10 weeks received skin from approximately 6-12-month-old C3H/HeJ donors with spontaneous alopecia. Regarding the study as a whole: TCRs were shared less clearly across patients than in mice, possibly for HLA-related reasons. Scalp data also include sequences from resident alphabeta T cells of normal skin.

Worth noting for this clone: Its cognate antigen is unknown. All gene names here are mouse names. The CDR3 end falls 4 residues outside the read, so it is completed with the germline J gene.

Extraction of RNA preceded its reverse transcription into cDNA, which served as the sequencing template. Clones were read by immunoSEQ multiplex PCR, and TCRdb kept only the in-frame ones, dropping some. This sample shows about 270,000 clones and no singletons; 0.9% to 1.5% rests with the ten largest. Pooled cutaneous lymph node cells were sorted using CD4, CD8alpha, NKG2D, NKG2ACE and other markers. The CDR3 length is 14 residues. V was pared by 4 bases and J by 4 bases, with 5 bases of the junction left unmatched. CDR1 and CDR2 (germline): SGHDT, FRDEAV. V gene TRBV14 combines with J gene TRBJ1-1; 9 bases line up with TRBD1. The specimen sequenced was CD4+ T cells sorted from a lymph node. The source is a C3H/HeJ mouse with alopecia areata. This strain's MHC haplotype is H2-k. Here the CDR3 reads CASSGTGIGTEVFF. CDR3 DNA (partial): TGTGCCAGCAGTGGGACAGGGATCGGCACA.